Listed below are T cell receptor beta chains from one sample, sequenced in a study of shared clonotypes between healthy human individuals. Generated by immunoSEQ multiplex PCR, the TCRdb table keeps only in-frame clones and is missing some. The table has some 500,000 clones, roughly 85% seen once. The sample comprised PBMCs. The receptors here all came from a woman between 35 and 50 years old in good health. Some clones in this sample may be carry-over from other donors' samples. CDR3s include the opening cysteine and the closing phenylalanine or tryptophan.

V	J	CDR3
TRBV5-1	TRBJ2-1	CASSRRDTYNEQFF
TRBV6-6	TRBJ1-5	CASSPQNQPQHF
TRBV11-2	TRBJ2-5	CASSFGSPGETQYF
TRBV7-9	TRBJ2-1	CASSYTGTQVYNEQFF
TRBV6-4	TRBJ1-4	CASSEVGGQGEKLFF
TRBV2	TRBJ1-1	CASSERQPRNTEAFF
TRBV18	TRBJ2-7	CASSPLPGLAGGRSSYEQYF
TRBV15	TRBJ2-1	CATSREGELAGGNEQFF
TRBV19	TRBJ1-6	CASDHGSSYNSPLHF
TRBV10-3	TRBJ2-5	CAIKPGLAEETQYF
TRBV6-1	TRBJ1-2	CAISESGQGGYTF
TRBV5-8	TRBJ1-5	CASSHNAGTNQPQHF
TRBV11-3	TRBJ2-1	CASSLDSGLRDEQFF
TRBV4-2	TRBJ2-7	CASSPGQGGYEQYF
TRBV5-1	TRBJ2-7	CASSFQARAYEQYF
TRBV19	TRBJ2-7	CASSITATYEQYF
TRBV18	TRBJ2-3	CASSPPGSDTQYF
TRBV4-2	TRBJ2-5	CASSQTGGPQETQYF
TRBV6-5	TRBJ1-5	CASGGGRVQPQHF
TRBV27	TRBJ2-2	CASSFSPAPTGELFF
TRBV27	TRBJ1-5	CASSLQGPWQPQHF
TRBV7-9	TRBJ2-5	CASSFRGAVEETQYF
TRBV2	TRBJ2-7	CASSETVGYEQYF
TRBV28	TRBJ2-7	CASSWGSDEQYF
TRBV4-3	TRBJ2-2	CASSQALAGVLNTGELFF
TRBV5-1	TRBJ1-4	CASSPEGQGVSFF
TRBV5-5	TRBJ2-5	CASSLDRAAETQYF
TRBV10-2	TRBJ2-7	CASRDSGTGGYEQYF
TRBV2	TRBJ2-5	CASTPISETQYF
TRBV4-2	TRBJ2-1	CASSQPGPNYNEQFF
TRBV5-1	TRBJ2-7	CASSTDTTTYEQYF
TRBV28	TRBJ1-2	CASSAGLRVRGYTF
TRBV6-1	TRBJ2-6	CASSETGASGANVLTF
TRBV5-4	TRBJ1-4	CASSFPTGGGEKLFF
TRBV7-6	TRBJ2-5	CASSLVTSGSGETQYF
TRBV19	TRBJ2-1	CASSIAPGQSYNEQFF
TRBV5-3	TRBJ1-2	CASSPSGGQNYGYTF
TRBV10-3	TRBJ2-5	CAISGADETQYF
TRBV30	TRBJ1-2	CAWSVPGVDGYTF
TRBV7-2	TRBJ2-2	CASSLWDSRYTGELFF
TRBV30	TRBJ2-1	CAWNTGRNNEQFF
TRBV29-1	TRBJ2-5	CSVGVSGSSETQYF
TRBV9	TRBJ2-3	CASSPGQATDTQYF
TRBV25-1	TRBJ2-7	CASSQYGTGSYEQYF
TRBV11-3	TRBJ2-5	CASSSRTSMGETQYF
TRBV27	TRBJ2-7	CASSVRIYYEQYF
TRBV5-1	TRBJ1-1	CASRQAFGNTEAFF
TRBV4-1	TRBJ2-7	CASSQELGLVYEQYF
TRBV27	TRBJ1-4	CASSPTGQGPGKLFF
TRBV4-2	TRBJ2-2	CASSQEEGWREGPGELFF
TRBV9	TRBJ1-2	CASSVDRNYGYTF
TRBV9	TRBJ2-4	CASSVEGGAKNIQYF
TRBV9	TRBJ1-4	CASSPSADRSNEKLFF
TRBV6-1	TRBJ2-5	CASSGRQGGGLAGEAQYF
TRBV11-2	TRBJ2-5	CASSFRPQETQYF
TRBV9	TRBJ2-2	CASQSGSGELFF
TRBV5-8	TRBJ1-1	CASSFRGLGTEAFF
TRBV6-1	TRBJ1-1	CASSDGGMSVNTEAFF
TRBV28	TRBJ2-7	CASRLGQGDEQYF
TRBV2	TRBJ1-2	CASRFDSNYGYTF